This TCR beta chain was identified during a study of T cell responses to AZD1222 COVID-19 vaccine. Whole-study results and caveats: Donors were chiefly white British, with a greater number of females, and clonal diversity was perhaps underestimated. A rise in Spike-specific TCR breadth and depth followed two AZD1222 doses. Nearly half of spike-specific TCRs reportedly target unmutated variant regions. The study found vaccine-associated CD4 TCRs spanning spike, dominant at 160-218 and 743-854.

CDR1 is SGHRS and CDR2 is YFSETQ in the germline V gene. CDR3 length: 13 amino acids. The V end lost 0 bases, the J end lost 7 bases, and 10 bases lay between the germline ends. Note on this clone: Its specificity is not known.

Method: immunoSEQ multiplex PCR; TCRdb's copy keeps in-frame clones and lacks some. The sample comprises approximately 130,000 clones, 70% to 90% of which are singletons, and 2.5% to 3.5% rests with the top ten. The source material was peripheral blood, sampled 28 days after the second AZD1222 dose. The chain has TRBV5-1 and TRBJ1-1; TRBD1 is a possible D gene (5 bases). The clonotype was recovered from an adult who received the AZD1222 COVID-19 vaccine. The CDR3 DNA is TGCGCCAGCAGCTTGGCAGGGTTCAGTGAAGCTTTCTTT. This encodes CASSLAGFSEAFF. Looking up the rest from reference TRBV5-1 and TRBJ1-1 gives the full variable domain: KAGVTQTPRYLIKTRGQQVTLSCSPISGHRSVSWYQQTPGQGLQFLFEYFSETQRNKGNFPGRFSGRQFSNSRSEMNVSTLELGDSALYLCASSLAGFSEAFFGQGTRLTVV.